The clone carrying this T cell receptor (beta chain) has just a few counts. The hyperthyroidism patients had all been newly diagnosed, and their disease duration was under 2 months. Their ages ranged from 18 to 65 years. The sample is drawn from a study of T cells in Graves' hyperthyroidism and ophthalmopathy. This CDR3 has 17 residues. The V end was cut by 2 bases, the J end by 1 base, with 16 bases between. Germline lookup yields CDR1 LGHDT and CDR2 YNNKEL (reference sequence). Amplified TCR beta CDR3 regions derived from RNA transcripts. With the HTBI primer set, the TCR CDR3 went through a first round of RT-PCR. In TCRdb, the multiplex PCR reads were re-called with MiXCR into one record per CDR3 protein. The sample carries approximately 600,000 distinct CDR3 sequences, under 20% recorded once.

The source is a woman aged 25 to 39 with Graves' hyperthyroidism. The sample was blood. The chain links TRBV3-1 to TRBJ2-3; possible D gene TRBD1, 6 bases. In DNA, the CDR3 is TGTGCCAGCAGCCAAAAGGGTGGCAGGGGCCGCACAGATACGCAGTATTTT. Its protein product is CASSQKGGRGRTDTQYF.